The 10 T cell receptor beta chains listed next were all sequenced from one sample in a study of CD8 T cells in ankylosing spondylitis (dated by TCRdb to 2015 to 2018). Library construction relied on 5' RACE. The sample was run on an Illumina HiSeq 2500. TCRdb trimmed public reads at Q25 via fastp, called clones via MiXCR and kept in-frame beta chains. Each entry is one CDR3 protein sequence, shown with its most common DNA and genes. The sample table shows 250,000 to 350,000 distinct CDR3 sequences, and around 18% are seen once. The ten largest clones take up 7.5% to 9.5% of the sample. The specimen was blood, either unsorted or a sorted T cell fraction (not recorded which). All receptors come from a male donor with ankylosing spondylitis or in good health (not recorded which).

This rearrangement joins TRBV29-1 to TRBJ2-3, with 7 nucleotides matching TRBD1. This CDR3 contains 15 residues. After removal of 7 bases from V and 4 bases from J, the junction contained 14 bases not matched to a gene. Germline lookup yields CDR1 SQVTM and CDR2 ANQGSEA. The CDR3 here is CSAVPPRGLSDTQYF. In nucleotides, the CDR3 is TGCAGCGCTGTGCCCCCCAGGGGGTTATCAGATACGCAGTATTTT.

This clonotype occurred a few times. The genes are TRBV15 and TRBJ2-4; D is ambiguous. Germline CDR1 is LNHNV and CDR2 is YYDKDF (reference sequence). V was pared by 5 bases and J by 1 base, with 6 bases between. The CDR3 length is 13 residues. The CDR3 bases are TGTGCCACCAGCCCGGCGGCCAAAAACATTCAGTACTTC. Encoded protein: CATSPAAKNIQYF. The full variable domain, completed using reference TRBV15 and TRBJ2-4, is DAMVIQNPRYQVTQFGKPVTLSCSQTLNHNVMYWYQQKSSQAPKLLFHYYDKDFNNEADTPDNFQSRRPNTSFCFLDIRSPGLGDTAMYLCATSPAAKNIQYFGAGTRLSVL.

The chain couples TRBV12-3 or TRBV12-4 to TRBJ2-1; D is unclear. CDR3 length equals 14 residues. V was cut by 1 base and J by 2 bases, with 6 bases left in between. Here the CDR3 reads CASSLGFTYNEQFF. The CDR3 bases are TGTGCCAGCAGTTTAGGGTTTACCTACAATGAGCAGTTCTTC.

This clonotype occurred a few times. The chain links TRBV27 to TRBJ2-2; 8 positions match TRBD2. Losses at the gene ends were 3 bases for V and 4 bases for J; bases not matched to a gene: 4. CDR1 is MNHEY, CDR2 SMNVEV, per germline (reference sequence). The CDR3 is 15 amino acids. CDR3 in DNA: TGTGCCAGCAGTTTCACGGGAGGGCGCACCGGGGAGCTGTTTTTT. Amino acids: CASSFTGGRTGELFF.

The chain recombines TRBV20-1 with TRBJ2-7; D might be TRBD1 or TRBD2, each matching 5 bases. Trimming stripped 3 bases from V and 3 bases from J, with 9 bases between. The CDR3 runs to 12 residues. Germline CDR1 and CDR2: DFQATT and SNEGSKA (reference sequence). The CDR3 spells CSASEGIYEQYV. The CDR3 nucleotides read TGCAGTGCTAGCGAGGGGATCTACGAGCAGTACGTC.

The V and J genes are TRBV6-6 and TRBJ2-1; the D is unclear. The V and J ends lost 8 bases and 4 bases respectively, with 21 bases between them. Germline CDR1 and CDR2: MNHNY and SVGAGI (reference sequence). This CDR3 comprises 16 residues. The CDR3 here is CASRSPDGRLYNEQFF. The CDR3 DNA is TGTGCCAGCCGCTCCCCCGACGGAAGATTATACAATGAGCAGTTCTTC.

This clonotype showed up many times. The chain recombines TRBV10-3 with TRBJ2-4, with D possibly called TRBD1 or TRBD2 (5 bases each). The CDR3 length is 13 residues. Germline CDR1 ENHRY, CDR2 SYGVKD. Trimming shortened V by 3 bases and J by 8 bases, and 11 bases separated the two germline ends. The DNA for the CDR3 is TGTGCCATCAGTGAAACGACAGCGGACATTCAGTACTTC. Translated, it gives CAISETTADIQYF.

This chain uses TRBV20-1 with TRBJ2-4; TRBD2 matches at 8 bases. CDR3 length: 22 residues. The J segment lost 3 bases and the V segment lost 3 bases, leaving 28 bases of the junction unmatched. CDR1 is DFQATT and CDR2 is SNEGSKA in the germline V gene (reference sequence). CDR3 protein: CSARGNLSGLERENDGKNIQYF. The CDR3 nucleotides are TGCAGTGCTAGGGGTAACTTAAGCGGACTAGAGCGGGAGAACGATGGCAAAAACATTCAGTACTTC.

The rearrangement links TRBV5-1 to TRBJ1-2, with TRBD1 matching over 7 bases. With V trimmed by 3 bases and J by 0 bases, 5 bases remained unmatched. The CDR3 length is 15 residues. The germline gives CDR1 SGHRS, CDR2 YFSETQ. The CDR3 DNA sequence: TGCGCCAGCAGCTCCGGGACAGCCACTAACTATGGCTACACCTTC. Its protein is CASSSGTATNYGYTF.

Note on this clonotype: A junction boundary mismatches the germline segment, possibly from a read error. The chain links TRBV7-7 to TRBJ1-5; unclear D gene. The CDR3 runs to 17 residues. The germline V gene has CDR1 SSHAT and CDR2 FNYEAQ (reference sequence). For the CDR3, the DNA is TGTGCTAGCAGCCAGGAATCCTGTTCAACTAGCAATCAGCCCCAGCATTTT. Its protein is CASSQESCSTSNQPQHF. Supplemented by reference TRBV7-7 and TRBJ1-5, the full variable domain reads GAGVSQSPRYKVTKRGQDVTLRCDPISSHATLYWYQQALGQGPEFLTYFNYEAQPDKSGLPSDRFSAERPEGSISTLTIQRTEQRDSAMYRCASSQESCSTSNQPQHFGDGTRLSIL.